This entry lists 3 T cell receptor beta chains sequenced from one sample in a study of shared clonotypes between healthy human individuals (dated by TCRdb to about 2020). The library came from the immunoSEQ multiplex PCR assay. This is the immuneACCESS table as TCRdb keeps it, with only in-frame sequences that have V and J called. A part of the clones is gone; compared with another copy, unresolved V genes explain less than half, and the rest is unexplained. This sample comprises approximately 1.1 million clones, 75% to 80% of them detected only once. The ten largest clones add up to more than 0.45% of the sample. Sequencing input: memory CD4+ T cells from PBMCs. The intended sense of this specimen's cell subset or site label: CD45RA-negative fraction. The receptors were gathered from a man between 18 and 29 years old in good health. Some clones in this sample may be carry-over from other donors' samples.

The chain carries TRBV30 and TRBJ2-3; 8 positions match TRBD2. Germline CDR1 GTSNPN, CDR2 SVGIG (reference sequence). The ends lost 7 bases at V and 4 bases at J; junction bases unmatched: 10. The CDR3 extends over 14 amino acids. CDR3 sequence: CASSQRESPDTQYF. In nucleotides, the CDR3 is TGTGCCTCTTCACAGCGGGAGTCCCCAGATACGCAGTATTTT.

The chain links TRBV7-9 to TRBJ2-3, with D perhaps given as TRBD1 or TRBD2 (6 bases each). This CDR3 region has 16 residues. Germline CDR1 and CDR2: SEHNR and FQNEAQ (reference sequence). The V end lost 0 bases, the J end lost 5 bases, and 15 bases lay between the germline ends. The CDR3: CASSLAGGTRGDTQYF. The CDR3 DNA reads TGTGCCAGCAGCTTAGCGGGCGGGACAAGGGGAGATACGCAGTATTTT.

J is TRBJ1-5 and V is TRBV6-1, with 8 bases that match TRBD1. Germline-derived CDR1 and CDR2 are MNHNS and SASEGT. The CDR3 totals 13 residues. V trimming: 8 bases; J trimming: 5 bases; junction bases outside the gene matches: 5. The CDR3 nucleotides read TGTGCCAGCGGCAGACAGGGGTATCAGCCCCAGCATTTT. Protein product: CASGRQGYQPQHF.